This TCR beta chain comes out of a study of T cells in tuberculosis. Study-level information: In South Africa, adults with active tuberculosis were compared with IGRA-negative and latently infected IGRA-positive adolescents.

This CDR3 has 14 residues. The germline CDR1 and CDR2 sequences are SQVTM and ANQGSEA. V dropped 6 bases and J dropped 7 bases, with 18 bases sitting between them. Measured with immunoSEQ multiplex PCR; TCRdb has only the in-frame clones, and not every one. The data show some 34,000 clones, roughly 97% seen once. On average approximately 100,000 T cells per donor were immunosequenced. General study findings and limits: Shorter CDR3-alpha in active tuberculosis partly drove smaller distances. Active tuberculosis alpha repertoires lay closer to GMM-specific TCRs than controls'.

Turning to this clone: The antigen remains unidentified.

The sample taken for sequencing was PBMCs. The TCR was taken from a donor aged 5-35 years with latent tuberculosis or without tuberculosis infection. This sequence joins TRBV29-1 and TRBJ1-4, with D possibly TRBD1 on 6 matching bases. CDR3 amino acids: CSVLDWGRPEKLFF. The DNA for the CDR3 is TGCAGCGTCCTCGATTGGGGGCGCCCTGAAAAACTGTTTTTT.